Listed here are 3 T cell receptor beta chains from one sample, sequenced in a study of shared clonotypes between healthy human individuals. TCRdb's table, derived via immunoSEQ multiplex PCR, lists solely in-frame clones and lacks some. The data show over 2 million clones, under 95% seen once. The sequenced sample consisted of naive CD4+ T cells from PBMCs. Subset indicated: CD45RA+ positively selected. These receptors were collected from a man younger than 35 in good health. Some clones in this sample may be carry-over from other donors' samples.

About this clone: Additional DNA sequences in this sample encode the identical CDR3. The V and J genes are TRBV5-1 and TRBJ2-2; no clear D. V lost 0 bases and J 3 bases, leaving 9 bases between the germline ends. The CDR3 covers 15 residues. Germline V gene data show CDR1 as SGHRS and CDR2 as YFSETQ. The CDR3 coding sequence is TGCGCCAGCAGCTTGGCCAGTGGGTACACCGGGGAGCTGTTTTTT. This encodes CASSLASGYTGELFF.

The chain recombines TRBV27 with TRBJ2-2, with D perhaps assigned TRBD1 or TRBD2 (6 bases each). This CDR3 spans 18 amino acids. Germline values: CDR1 MNHEY, CDR2 SMNVEV (reference sequence). Trimming took off 4 bases at V and 0 bases at J, with 18 bases between the two ends. CDR3 bases: TGTGCCAGCAGTTGGGGACTCAACAGGGCACCGAACACCGGGGAGCTGTTTTTT. Translation: CASSWGLNRAPNTGELFF.

This chain links TRBV6-5 with TRBJ1-1, with 7 bases matching TRBD1. The CDR3 runs 15 residues. Trimming took 6 bases from V and 10 from J; bases not matched to a gene: 17. The germline gives CDR1 MNHEY, CDR2 SVGAGI. The CDR3 loop is CASSRQGSVGSVAFF. CDR3 DNA: TGTGCCAGCAGCCGACAGGGTTCAGTCGGATCGGTAGCTTTCTTT.